The rows below give T cell receptor beta chains drawn from one sample of a study of robustness of blood B and T cell sequencing. TCRdb processed the PCR reads anew with MiXCR; each CDR3 protein has one entry. The data contain around 3,200 distinct CDR3 sequences, just over 55% of them singletons. Source material: peripheral blood. Every receptor here comes from a human donor in good health. CDR3s include the opening cysteine and the closing phenylalanine or tryptophan. The order of the fields is V gene, D gene, J gene, clone size, CDR3 DNA, CDR3 protein. The D gene is left open where the match is weak. Size is omitted from some rows. Given values are once, few, many or a class for expanded clones.

>TRBV15|TRBD1|TRBJ1-6|NA
TGTGCCACCAGCGGGACAGGGGGAAATTCACCCCTCCACTTT
CATSGTGGNSPLHF
>TRBV7-6|NA|TRBJ1-1|large
TGTGCCAGCAGCTCCACACCAAGAGGGGGGGGCCAGAACACTGAAGCTTTCTTT
CASSSTPRGGGQNTEAFF
>TRBV29-1|NA|TRBJ1-1|NA
TGCAGCGTTTTAACTGGGAACACTGAAGCTTTCTTT
CSVLTGNTEAFF
>TRBV12-5|NA|TRBJ2-3|NA
TGTGCTAGTGGTTTTGCCCAGTTATCTACGCAGTATTTT
CASGFAQLSTQYF
>TRBV5-1|NA|TRBJ2-1|NA
TGCGCCAGCAGCTTGGCGGACGGTTACAATGAGCAGTTCTTC
CASSLADGYNEQFF
>TRBV5-5|TRBD1|TRBJ2-5|few
TGTGCCAGCAGCTCCCGCCGGACAGGGGGTGAGACCCAGTACTTC
CASSSRRTGGETQYF
>TRBV7-6|NA|TRBJ2-1|NA
TGTGCCAGCAGCTTCCTGGGATTCAGCTCCTACAATGAGCAGTTCTTC
CASSFLGFSSYNEQFF
>TRBV5-1|TRBD2|TRBJ2-3|NA
TGCGCCAGCAGCTTCGCGGGGACTAGCGGGGGGTTCAGCACAGATACGCAGTATTTT
CASSFAGTSGGFSTDTQYF
>TRBV5-6|NA|TRBJ1-5|NA
TGTGCCAGCAGTTCAAACGGGGCGGGTCAACGGCTCCAGCATTTT
CASSSNGAGQRLQHF
>TRBV10-3|NA|TRBJ1-1|few
TGTGCCATCAGTGAGTCGCCCCGGTATAAGAACACTGAAGCTTTCTTT
CAISESPRYKNTEAFF
>TRBV5-5|TRBD1|TRBJ2-2|few
TGTGCCAGCAGCAACACTCTTACCTCGACAGGGCGGGACACCGGGGAGCTGTTTTTT
CASSNTLTSTGRDTGELFF
>TRBV11-2|NA|TRBJ2-2|NA
TGTGCCAGCAGCCCACACCCCGGGGAGCTGTTTTTT
CASSPHPGELFF
>TRBV12-3/TRBV12-4|TRBD1|TRBJ1-6|NA
TGTGCCAGCAGTTGGGACAGTACTAATTCACCCCTCCACTTT
CASSWDSTNSPLHF
>TRBV30|NA|TRBJ2-7|NA
TGTGCCTGGAGTGTATCCCTCTACGAGCAGTACTTC
CAWSVSLYEQYF
>TRBV10-1|TRBD1|TRBJ2-7|once
TGCGCCAGCAGCTCCGACAGGGGCGATCTCTCCTACGAGCAGTACTTC
CASSSDRGDLSYEQYF
>TRBV7-9|NA|TRBJ1-6|few
TGTGCCAGCAGCGATACGGGGCGGCGATCACCCCTCCACTTT
CASSDTGRRSPLHF
>TRBV12-3/TRBV12-4|TRBD1|TRBJ2-3|NA
TGTGCCAGCAGTTTCCTGCCCCAGGGGGCTTTTGTTGATACGCAGTATTTT
CASSFLPQGAFVDTQYF
>TRBV20-1|TRBD2|TRBJ2-2|once
TGCAGTGCTATTGATAGCGGGCGCAACACCGGGGAGCTGTTTTTT
CSAIDSGRNTGELFF
>TRBV5-1|TRBD1|TRBJ2-7|NA
TGCGCCAGCAGCTTTCGAGGGGGCAGCGAGCAGTACTTC
CASSFRGGSEQYF
>TRBV5-6|NA|TRBJ1-1|few
TGTGCCAGCAGCTTCTTGTCCAATCAGGGGATGAACACTGAAGCTTTCTTT
CASSFLSNQGMNTEAFF
>TRBV24-1|TRBD2|TRBJ2-7|NA
TGTGCCACCAGTGATTTGAAGCCTGGGACTAGCAGATCCTACGAGCAGTACTTC
CATSDLKPGTSRSYEQYF
>TRBV5-1|NA|TRBJ1-6|NA
TGCGCCAGCAGCTTGGAGGCAGACAATAATTCACCCCTCCACTTT
CASSLEADNNSPLHF
>TRBV5-1|NA|TRBJ1-6|NA
TGCGCCAGCAGCTTGGGACACGAGTATTCACCCCTCCACTTT
CASSLGHEYSPLHF
>TRBV13|NA|TRBJ1-2|NA
TGTGCCAGCAGCCCTACGAGGACTAACGATGGCTACACCTTC
CASSPTRTNDGYTF
>TRBV20-1|TRBD1|TRBJ1-2|NA
TGCAGTGCGATGCCTTTTGACAGGGCCTATGGCTACACCTTC
CSAMPFDRAYGYTF
>TRBV7-3|NA|TRBJ1-2|few
TGTGCCAGCAGCTTCCCAATGGCTACTCATGGCTACACCTTC
CASSFPMATHGYTF
>TRBV28|TRBD2|TRBJ2-1|NA
TGTGCCAGCAAAATCCCGGGACTAGCGGGGGAGGGTGAGCAGTTCTTC
CASKIPGLAGEGEQFF
>TRBV11-2|NA|TRBJ1-2|NA
TGTGCCAGCAGCTTAGGGGGTGGCTACACCTTC
CASSLGGGYTF
>TRBV15|NA|TRBJ2-7|NA
TGTGCCACCAGCAGAGAGGGCACCTACGAGCAGTACTTC
CATSREGTYEQYF
>TRBV6-1|TRBD1|TRBJ2-1|NA
TGTGCCAGCACAAGACAGGGGTCAGGCTCCTACAATGAGCAGTTCTTC
CASTRQGSGSYNEQFF
>TRBV29-1|TRBD2|TRBJ2-3|NA
TGCAGCGCCCCCCCTGGACTAGCGGGGCGCACAGATACGCAGTATTTT
CSAPPGLAGRTDTQYF
>TRBV15|NA|TRBJ2-7|NA
TGTGCCACCAGCAGAGATGGTTTGCGCGAGCAGTACTTC
CATSRDGLREQYF
>TRBV7-2|TRBD2|TRBJ2-7|few
TGTGCCAGCAAGGCTAGCGGATACTCCTACGAGCAGTACTTC
CASKASGYSYEQYF
>TRBV6-1|NA|TRBJ1-1|NA
TGTGCCAGCAGTGCATACTTAGCGGGCACTGAAGCTTTCTTT
CASSAYLAGTEAFF
>TRBV30|NA|TRBJ2-2|NA
TGTGCCTGGAGTACTCAAATATACACCGGGGAGCTGTTTTTT
CAWSTQIYTGELFF
>TRBV20-1|NA|TRBJ2-3|NA
TGCAGTGCTAGAGCGGCGGGGCCCAGGGATACGCAGTATTTT
CSARAAGPRDTQYF
>TRBV2|NA|TRBJ2-7|few
TGTGCCAGCAGTGGATCGGGGAGACGGCACCTCTCCTACGAGCAGTACTTC
CASSGSGRRHLSYEQYF
>TRBV5-1|NA|TRBJ2-6|NA
TGCGCCAGCAGCATACTACCCACGTCTGGGGCCAACGTCCTGACTTTC
CASSILPTSGANVLTF
>TRBV10-3|NA|TRBJ2-6|few
TGTGCCATCAGTGAGGTTCGGATGGCCGGGGCCAACGTCCTGACTTTC
CAISEVRMAGANVLTF
>TRBV2|NA|TRBJ2-4|NA
TGTGCCAGCAGTGGGGCAGGGACCCTAGCCAAAAACATTCAGTACTTC
CASSGAGTLAKNIQYF
>TRBV5-5|NA|TRBJ1-1|large
TGTGCCAGCAGCTCCGGGTGGTTGAAAGAAGTCATGAACACTGAAGCTTTCTTT
CASSSGWLKEVMNTEAFF
>TRBV5-5|NA|TRBJ1-6|NA
TGTGCCAGCAGCTCCAACCACAGGGTTTCACCCCTCCACTTT
CASSSNHRVSPLHF
>TRBV5-1|TRBD2|TRBJ2-1|once
TGCGCCAGCAGCTCACTTACTAGCGGGGGGCTGAATGAGCAGTTCTTC
CASSSLTSGGLNEQFF
>TRBV4-1|NA|TRBJ1-4|NA
TGCGCCAGCACCCCCGGGTGGGGGACGGAGGAAAAACTGTTTTTT
CASTPGWGTEEKLFF
>TRBV3-1|NA|TRBJ1-2|NA
TGTGCCAGCAGCCAAGAGTATTCGGGAGATGGCTACACCTTC
CASSQEYSGDGYTF
>TRBV18|TRBD1|TRBJ1-2|few
TGTGCCAGCTCACCAGAGGGGGCCTACGGCTACACCTTC
CASSPEGAYGYTF
>TRBV5-6|NA|TRBJ2-1|NA
TGTGCCAGCAGCTTGCTGGGCCGGAACGGCTACAATGAGCAGTTCTTC
CASSLLGRNGYNEQFF
>TRBV24-1|NA|TRBJ1-5|NA
TGTGCCACCAGTGATGGCGTTTCTAATCAGCCCCAGCATTTT
CATSDGVSNQPQHF
>TRBV6-1|TRBD2|TRBJ2-7|few
TGTGCCAGCAGCCGATCCTTAGCGGGCTCGGGCTACGAGCAGTACTTC
CASSRSLAGSGYEQYF